Below are 11 T cell receptor beta chains sequenced from a single sample in a study of T cells in Graves' hyperthyroidism and ophthalmopathy. Using RNA transcripts as the source, TCR beta CDR3 regions were amplified. The HTBI set primed first-round TCR CDR3 RT-PCR. TCRdb reprocessed the multiplex PCR reads via MiXCR and lists one record per CDR3 protein. The sample yields around 300,000 distinct CDR3 sequences, more than 11% seen once. The specimen sequenced was blood. The source is a woman aged 25-40 years with Graves' hyperthyroidism.

This clonotype was detected many times. The chain couples TRBV20-1 to TRBJ2-5, with D tentatively TRBD1 or TRBD2 (5 bases each). The V end lost 0 bases, the J end lost 4 bases, and 12 bases lay between the germline ends. The CDR3 covers 14 residues. Germline V CDR1 and CDR2: DFQATT, SNEGSKA (reference sequence). The CDR3 region is CSARDGGPIETQYF. CDR3 sequence (DNA): TGCAGTGCTAGAGATGGGGGACCTATAGAGACCCAGTACTTC.

This clonotype appeared a few times. The rearrangement uses TRBV14 and TRBJ2-1; no reliable D call. Trimming removed 1 base from V and 3 bases from J, with 7 bases in between. The CDR3 is 14 amino acids. Germline V CDR1 and CDR2: SGHDN, FVKESK. The CDR3 sequence: CASSQVGSYNEQFF. CDR3 nucleotide sequence: TGTGCCAGCAGCCAAGTTGGCAGCTACAATGAGCAGTTCTTC.

At least ten counts were recorded for this clonotype. V is TRBV20-1 and J is TRBJ2-1, with TRBD1 matching 7 bases. The CDR3 is made up of 16 amino acids. The V segment lost 1 base and the J segment 2 bases; nucleotides outside the gene matches: 8. Germline V gene data show CDR1 as DFQATT and CDR2 as SNEGSKA (reference sequence). The CDR3 nucleotides read TGCAGTGCTAGAGGGGAGCGAGACAGGGCCTACAATGAGCAGTTCTTC. Encoded protein: CSARGERDRAYNEQFF.

The rearrangement uses TRBV4-1 and TRBJ2-7, with unresolved D. Trimming removed 1 base at V and 2 bases at J, with 9 bases between. This CDR3 is built from 14 residues. Germline CDR1 reads MGHRA; CDR2 reads YSYEKL. The DNA for the CDR3 is TGCGCCAGCAGCCAAGCTCACGGAACCTACGAGCAGTACTTC. Translated: CASSQAHGTYEQYF.

The chain has TRBV2 and TRBJ2-1; tentative D call: TRBD2 (6 bases). Germline CDR1 SNHLY, CDR2 FYNNEI. The CDR3 extends over 15 amino acids. V lost 4 bases and J lost 3, with 13 bases in between. The CDR3 loop is CASSGETRGYNEQFF. The CDR3 bases are TGTGCCAGCAGTGGGGAGACTAGAGGCTACAATGAGCAGTTCTTC.

Only a few counts were recorded for this clonotype. The rearrangement uses TRBV20-1 and TRBJ2-1; TRBD2 matches 9 bases. CDR1 and CDR2 (germline): DFQATT, SNEGSKA (reference sequence). The CDR3 contains 19 residues. The V segment lost 1 base and the J segment 5 bases; nucleotides outside the gene matches: 18. CDR3: CSARGLAEYPLTLNNEQFF. The CDR3, as DNA: TGCAGTGCTAGAGGACTAGCGGAATATCCCCTGACTTTAAACAATGAGCAGTTCTTC.

The sample holds many counts of this clonotype. This rearrangement joins TRBV6-6 to TRBJ1-1; D remains unclear. The CDR3 contains 13 residues. Germline V CDR1 and CDR2: MNHNY, SVGAGI (reference sequence). V shed 0 bases and J shed 7 bases, with 9 bases lying between them. DNA for the CDR3: TGTGCCAGCAGTTACTCGATACAGAATGAAGCTTTCTTT. The encoded protein is CASSYSIQNEAFF.

The gene calls are TRBV7-2 and TRBJ2-5; D perhaps matches TRBD2 (5 bases). Trimming stripped 3 bases from V and 4 bases from J, with 12 bases between. The CDR3 extends over 14 amino acids. Germline values: CDR1 SGHTA, CDR2 FQGNSA. DNA for the CDR3: TGTGCCAGCAGCTTCGTCGGACTTGGAGAGACCCAGTACTTC. It codes for CASSFVGLGETQYF. The full variable domain, its missing parts supplied by reference TRBV7-2 and TRBJ2-5, is GAGVSQSPSNKVTEKGKDVELRCDPISGHTALYWYRQSLGQGLEFLIYFQGNSAPDKSGLPSDRFSAERTGGSVSTLTIQRTQQEDSAVYLCASSFVGLGETQYFGPGTRLLVL.

This clonotype was recorded many times. The chain has TRBV20-1 and TRBJ2-7; TRBD1 agrees at 8 bases. The V segment lost 1 base and the J segment 3 bases; nucleotides outside the gene matches: 5. Germline V gene lookup returns CDR1 DFQATT and CDR2 SNEGSKA (reference sequence). This CDR3 is built from 14 residues. The DNA of the CDR3 is TGCAGTGCTAGAGGCATAGGACAGGGCTACGAGCAGTACTTC. Its protein product is CSARGIGQGYEQYF.

This clonotype came up many times. The chain employs TRBV27 and TRBJ1-2, with D uncertain. Germline V gives CDR1 MNHEY, CDR2 SMNVEV (reference sequence). The CDR3 runs to 15 residues. Trimming cost V 1 base and J 0 bases, with 9 bases left between them. In DNA form, the CDR3 reads TGTGCCAGCAGTTTATGGGCAGGAGCTAACTATGGCTACACCTTC. Translating it yields CASSLWAGANYGYTF.

This clonotype was counted ten times or more. This chain joins TRBV11-2 and TRBJ2-7, with D possibly being TRBD2 (7 bases). The germline V gene encodes CDR1 SGHAT and CDR2 FQNNGV. V dropped 2 bases and J dropped 2 bases, with 13 bases sitting between them. The CDR3 loop spans 15 amino acids. The CDR3 reads CASSLWEGGTYEQYF. In nucleotides, the CDR3 is TGTGCCAGCAGCTTATGGGAGGGGGGTACCTACGAGCAGTACTTC.